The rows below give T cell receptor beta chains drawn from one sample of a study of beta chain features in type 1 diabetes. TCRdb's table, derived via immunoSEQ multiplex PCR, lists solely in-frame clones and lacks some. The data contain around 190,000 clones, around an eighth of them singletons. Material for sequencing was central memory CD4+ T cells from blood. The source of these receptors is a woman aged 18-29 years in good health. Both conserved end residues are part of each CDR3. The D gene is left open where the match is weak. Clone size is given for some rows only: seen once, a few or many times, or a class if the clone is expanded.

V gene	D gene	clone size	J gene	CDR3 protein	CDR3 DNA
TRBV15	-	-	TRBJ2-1	CATSRAKTRYDNEQFF	TGTGCCACCAGCAGAGCGAAGACTAGGTACGACAATGAGCAGTTCTTC
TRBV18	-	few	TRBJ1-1	CASSPGETEAFF	TGTGCCAGCTCACCAGGGGAGACTGAAGCTTTCTTT
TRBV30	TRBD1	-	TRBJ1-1	CARTGGMNTEAFF	TGTGCCCGGACAGGGGGCATGAACACTGAAGCTTTCTTT
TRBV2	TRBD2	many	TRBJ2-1	CASSGKRERSYNEQFF	TGTGCCAGCAGTGGGAAGCGGGAGCGGTCCTACAATGAGCAGTTCTTC
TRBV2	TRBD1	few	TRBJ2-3	CASSPGQSTDTQYF	TGTGCCAGCAGCCCGGGACAGAGCACAGATACGCAGTATTTT
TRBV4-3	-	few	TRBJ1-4	CASSQDGGAEEKLFF	TGCGCCAGCAGCCAAGATGGGGGGGCGGAAGAAAAACTGTTTTTT
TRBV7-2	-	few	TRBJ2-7	CASSLPAALYEQYF	TGTGCCAGCAGCTTGCCAGCGGCGCTCTACGAGCAGTACTTC
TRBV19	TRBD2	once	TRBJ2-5	CASRVAGALETQYF	TGTGCCAGTAGGGTAGCGGGAGCTTTGGAGACCCAGTACTTC
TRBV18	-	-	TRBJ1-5	CASSPAGDQPQHF	TGTGCCAGCTCCCCGGCGGGGGATCAGCCCCAGCATTTT
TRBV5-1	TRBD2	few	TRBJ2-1	CASSTGLAPNEQFF	TGCGCCAGCAGTACGGGACTAGCCCCCAATGAGCAGTTCTTC